This entry describes one T cell receptor (beta chain). Its antigen remains unknown. The germline CDR1 and CDR2 sequences are SGHDT and YYEEEE. The J segment lost 1 base and the V segment lost 4 bases, leaving 1 base of the junction unmatched. CDR3 length: 13 residues. The data were taken from a study of identifying expanded T cells in peripheral blood. Study-level results: Over approximately two and four weeks, about 17 and 20 clones changed, versus 1.2 between replicates. Roughly two-week clone count variance significantly increased as total template count grew.

Collection occurred without any documented infections or immune events in donors. Sequenced by immunoSEQ multiplex PCR; TCRdb stores in-frame clones only, minus some. The table includes roughly 130,000 clones, 86% detected once. The sample comprised blood. V is TRBV5-6 and J is TRBJ2-5; TRBD1 aligns across 7 bases. The sequence came from a person aged 18-69 years in good health. CDR3 protein: CASSGTVQETQYF. As DNA, the CDR3 is TGTGCCAGCAGCGGGACAGTCCAAGAGACCCAGTACTTC. Full variable domain (missing parts from reference TRBV5-6 and TRBJ2-5): DAGVTQSPTHLIKTRGQQVTLRCSPKSGHDTVSWYQQALGQGPQFIFQYYEEEERQRGNFPDRFSGHQFPNYSSELNVNALLLGDSALYLCASSGTVQETQYFGPGTRLLVL.